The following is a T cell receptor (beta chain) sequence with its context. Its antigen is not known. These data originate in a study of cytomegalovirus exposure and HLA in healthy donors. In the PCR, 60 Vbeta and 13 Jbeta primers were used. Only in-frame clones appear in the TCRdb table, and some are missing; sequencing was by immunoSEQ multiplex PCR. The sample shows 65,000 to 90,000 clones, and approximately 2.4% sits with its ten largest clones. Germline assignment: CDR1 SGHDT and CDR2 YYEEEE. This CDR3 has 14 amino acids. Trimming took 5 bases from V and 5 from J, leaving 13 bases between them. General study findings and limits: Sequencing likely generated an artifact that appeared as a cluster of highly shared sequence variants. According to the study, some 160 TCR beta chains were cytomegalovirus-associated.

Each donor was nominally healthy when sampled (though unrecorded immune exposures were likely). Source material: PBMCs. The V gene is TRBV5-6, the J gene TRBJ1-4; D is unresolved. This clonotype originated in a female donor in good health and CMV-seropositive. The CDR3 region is CASRRQALNEKLFF. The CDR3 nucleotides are TGTGCCAGCAGACGGCAGGCGCTAAATGAAAAACTGTTTTTT.